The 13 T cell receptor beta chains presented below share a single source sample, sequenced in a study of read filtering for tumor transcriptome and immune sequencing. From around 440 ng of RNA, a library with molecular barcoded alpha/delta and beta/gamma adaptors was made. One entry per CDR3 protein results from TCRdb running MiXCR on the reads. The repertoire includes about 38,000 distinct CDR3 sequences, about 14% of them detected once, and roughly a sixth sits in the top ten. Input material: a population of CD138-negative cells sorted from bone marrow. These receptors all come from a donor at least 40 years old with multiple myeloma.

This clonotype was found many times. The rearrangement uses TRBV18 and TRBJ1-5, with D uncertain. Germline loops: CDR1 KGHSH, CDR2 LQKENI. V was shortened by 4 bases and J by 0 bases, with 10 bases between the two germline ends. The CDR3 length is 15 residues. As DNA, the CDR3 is TGTGCCAGCTCACGTACGGCAGATAGCAATCAGCCCCAGCATTTT. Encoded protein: CASSRTADSNQPQHF.

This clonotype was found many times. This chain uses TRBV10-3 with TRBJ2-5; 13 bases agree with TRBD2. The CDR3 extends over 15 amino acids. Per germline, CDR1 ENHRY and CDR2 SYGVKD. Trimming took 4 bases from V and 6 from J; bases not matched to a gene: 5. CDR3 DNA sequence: TGTGCCATCAGTGGGGGACTAGCGGGGCGGCAGACCCAGTACTTC. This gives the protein CAISGGLAGRQTQYF.

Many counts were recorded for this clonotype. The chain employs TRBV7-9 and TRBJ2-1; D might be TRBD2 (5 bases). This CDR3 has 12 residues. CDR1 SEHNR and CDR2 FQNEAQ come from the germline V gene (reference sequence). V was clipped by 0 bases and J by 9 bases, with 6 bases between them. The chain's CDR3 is CASSLAGGEQFF. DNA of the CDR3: TGTGCCAGCAGCTTAGCCGGAGGTGAGCAGTTCTTC.

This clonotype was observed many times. The CDR3 region has the DNA TGTGCCAGCAGCCAAGGTTCGGTAGCGGGGAGGGAGACCCAGTACTTC. Protein product: CASSQGSVAGRETQYF. The J gene is TRBJ2-5, the V gene TRBV4-2, with 8 nucleotides matching TRBD2. The V gene end was trimmed by 1 base and the J gene end by 5 bases; junction bases not matched to a gene: 9. The V gene's germline CDR1 is LGHNA and CDR2 YNFKEQ. There are 16 residues in the CDR3.

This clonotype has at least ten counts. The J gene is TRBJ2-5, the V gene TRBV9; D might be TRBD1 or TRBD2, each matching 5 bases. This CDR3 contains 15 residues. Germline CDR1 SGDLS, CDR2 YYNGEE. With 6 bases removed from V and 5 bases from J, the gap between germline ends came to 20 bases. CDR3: CASNPTGTPTETQYF. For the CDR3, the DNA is TGTGCCAGCAACCCGACCGGGACCCCAACGGAGACCCAGTACTTC.

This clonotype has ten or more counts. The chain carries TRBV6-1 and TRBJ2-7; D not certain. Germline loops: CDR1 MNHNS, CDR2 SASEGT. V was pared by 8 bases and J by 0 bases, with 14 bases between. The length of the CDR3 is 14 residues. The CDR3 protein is CASRPGLSSYEQYF. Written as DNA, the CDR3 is TGTGCCAGCCGACCGGGCCTTAGCTCCTACGAGCAGTACTTC.

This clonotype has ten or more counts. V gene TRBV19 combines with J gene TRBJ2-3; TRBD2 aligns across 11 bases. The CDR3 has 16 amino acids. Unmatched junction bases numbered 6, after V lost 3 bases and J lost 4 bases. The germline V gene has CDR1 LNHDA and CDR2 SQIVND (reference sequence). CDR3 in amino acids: CASSIPGLAAADTQYF. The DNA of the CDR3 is TGTGCCAGTAGTATTCCGGGACTAGCGGCGGCAGATACGCAGTATTTT.

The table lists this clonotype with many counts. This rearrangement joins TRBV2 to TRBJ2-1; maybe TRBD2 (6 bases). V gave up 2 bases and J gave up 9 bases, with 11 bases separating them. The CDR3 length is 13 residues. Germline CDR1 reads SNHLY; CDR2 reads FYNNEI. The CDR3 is CASSEPLRGEQFF. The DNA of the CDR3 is TGTGCCAGCAGTGAACCTCTGCGGGGTGAGCAGTTCTTC.

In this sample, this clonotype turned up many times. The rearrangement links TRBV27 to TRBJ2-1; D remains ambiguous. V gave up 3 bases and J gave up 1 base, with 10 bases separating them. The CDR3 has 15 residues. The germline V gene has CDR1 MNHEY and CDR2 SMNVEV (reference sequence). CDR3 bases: TGTGCCAGCAGTTTCGGCAGGAGATCCTACAATGAGCAGTTCTTC. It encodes CASSFGRRSYNEQFF.

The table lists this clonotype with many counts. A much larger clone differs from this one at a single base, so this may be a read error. CDR3 bases: TGTGCCACCAGCAGACCGTGGATAGCGGGGGGGCTCAATGGGCAGTTCTTC. It yields the protein CATSRPWIAGGLNGQFF. V is TRBV15 and J is TRBJ2-1; 11 nucleotides line up with TRBD2. CDR1 is LNHNV, CDR2 YYDKDF, per germline (reference sequence). This CDR3 has 17 amino acids.

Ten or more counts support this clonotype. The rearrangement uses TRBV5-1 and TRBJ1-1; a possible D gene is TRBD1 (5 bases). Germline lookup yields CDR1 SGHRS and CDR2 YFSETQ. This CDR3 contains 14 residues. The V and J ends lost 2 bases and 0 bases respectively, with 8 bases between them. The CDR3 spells CASSFSGLNTEAFF. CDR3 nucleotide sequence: TGCGCCAGCAGCTTCTCAGGGTTGAACACTGAAGCTTTCTTT.

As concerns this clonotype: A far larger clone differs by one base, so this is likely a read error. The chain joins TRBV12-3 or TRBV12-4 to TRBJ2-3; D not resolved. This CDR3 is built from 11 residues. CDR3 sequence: CASSPRDTLYF. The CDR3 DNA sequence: TGTGCCAGCAGTCCAAGGGATACGCTGTATTTT.

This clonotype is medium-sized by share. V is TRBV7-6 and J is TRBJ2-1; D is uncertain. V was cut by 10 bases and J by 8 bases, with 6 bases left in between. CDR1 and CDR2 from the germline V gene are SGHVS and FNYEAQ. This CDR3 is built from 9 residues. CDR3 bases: TGTGCCAACGAGGATGAGCAGTTCTTC. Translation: CANEDEQFF.